The 32 T cell receptor beta chains below all came from one sample that was sequenced in a study of T-cell memory formation after mild COVID-19. TCRdb fed the 5' RACE reads into MiXCR, producing one record per CDR3 protein. Among approximately 480,000 distinct CDR3 sequences listed, about 18% were seen once. Sample: PBMCs or a T cell subset sorted from them (not recorded which). The receptors originated from an adult woman who had mild COVID-19 (a few samples of this study predate the infection). Cell type and time point are not known.

This chain connects TRBV19 to TRBJ2-5; 14 nucleotides agree with TRBD2. The J segment lost 3 bases and the V segment lost 10 bases, leaving 13 bases of the junction unmatched. CDR3 length: 17 residues. The germline CDR1 and CDR2 sequences are LNHDA and SQIVND (reference sequence). As DNA, the CDR3 is TGTGCCACCTCCGTGGGTGCGGGACTAGCGGGAGAAGAGACCCAGTACTTC. Protein: CATSVGAGLAGEETQYF.

The V and J genes are TRBV6-1 and TRBJ2-7, with D perhaps matching TRBD1 (5 bases). V dropped 5 bases and J dropped 7 bases, with 9 bases sitting between them. The germline V gene has CDR1 MNHNS and CDR2 SASEGT. This CDR3 region has 11 residues. The CDR3 is CASSPTGEQYF. The CDR3 nucleotides are TGTGCCAGCAGTCCTACAGGAGAGCAGTACTTC.

This clonotype was counted a few times. V usage is TRBV5-6 and J usage is TRBJ1-1; 7 bases align to TRBD1. Germline CDR1 reads SGHDT; CDR2 reads YYEEEE. The V gene end was trimmed by 3 bases and the J gene end by 5 bases; junction bases not matched to a gene: 10. The CDR3 sequence is 15 residues long. Here the CDR3 reads CASSYYDREATEAFF. The CDR3 DNA follows: TGTGCCAGCAGCTACTATGACAGGGAGGCGACTGAAGCTTTCTTT.

At least ten counts were recorded for this clonotype. This sequence joins TRBV5-1 and TRBJ1-1; D is unresolved. Looked up from germline, CDR1 is SGHRS and CDR2 is YFSETQ. Trimming shortened V by 4 bases and J by 5 bases, and 9 bases separated the two germline ends. The CDR3 totals 12 residues. CDR3 in amino acids: CASSPGVTEAFF. CDR3 nucleotide sequence: TGCGCCAGCAGCCCCGGGGTTACTGAAGCTTTCTTT.

J is TRBJ2-7 and V is TRBV5-6; 9 bases are shared with TRBD1. V was clipped by 0 bases and J by 3 bases; unmatched bases: 4. Germline V gene lookup returns CDR1 SGHDT and CDR2 YYEEEE. CDR3 length equals 15 residues. CDR3 coding DNA: TGTGCCAGCAGCTTGGGACAGGGGGAGATCTACGAGCAGTACTTC. Translating it yields CASSLGQGEIYEQYF.

The chain joins TRBV6-5 to TRBJ2-5, with D possibly matching TRBD2 (6 bases). Germline CDR1 reads MNHEY; CDR2 reads SVGAGI. The V gene lost 6 bases and the J gene lost 2 bases, with 16 bases spanning the gap. This CDR3 region has 15 residues. CDR3 amino acids: CASRPLSLAQETQYF. The CDR3 nucleotides are TGTGCCAGCAGGCCACTCTCCCTAGCGCAAGAGACCCAGTACTTC.

Ten or more counts support this clonotype. The chain links TRBV3-1 to TRBJ2-1; 11 bases line up with TRBD2. V was pared by 4 bases and J by 4 bases, with 3 bases of the junction left unmatched. From germline, CDR1 is LGHDT and CDR2 YNNKEL (reference sequence). The CDR3 sequence is 15 residues long. In nucleotides, the CDR3 is TGTGCCAGCAGCCCTGGGACTAGCGGATACAATGAGCAGTTCTTC. Translation gives CASSPGTSGYNEQFF.

The CDR3 reads CASSRGRFYEQYF. CDR3 coding DNA: TGTGCCAGCAGTCGCGGACGGTTCTACGAGCAGTACTTC. The chain joins TRBV3-1 to TRBJ2-7; D gene uncertain. V lost 6 bases, J lost 3 bases, and 12 bases lay in between. The CDR3 loop spans 13 amino acids. Germline assignment: CDR1 LGHDT and CDR2 YNNKEL (reference sequence).

This clonotype was counted a few times. The rearrangement joins TRBV20-1 to TRBJ2-5; possible D gene TRBD2, 5 bases. Trimming pared 2 bases from V and 5 bases from J, leaving 6 bases between. From germline, CDR1 is DFQATT and CDR2 SNEGSKA (reference sequence). The CDR3 is made up of 11 amino acids. The CDR3, as DNA: TGCAGTGCTAGAAGGAGGGAGACCCAGTACTTC. Its protein product is CSARRRETQYF.

The chain uses TRBV20-1 and TRBJ2-1, with TRBD2 matching over 12 bases. Germline V CDR1 and CDR2: DFQATT, SNEGSKA (reference sequence). The junction had 9 bases not matched to a gene; V was cut back by 1 base and J by 14 bases. The CDR3 covers 14 residues. CDR3 bases: TGCAGTGCTAGAGCCCTAGCGGGAGGGACCGGGAAGTTCTTC. Translation gives CSARALAGGTGKFF.

This sequence joins TRBV7-2 and TRBJ1-3; D is undetermined. The CDR3 is 15 amino acids. Germline V lookup: CDR1 SGHTA, CDR2 FQGNSA. V was cut by 0 bases and J by 3 bases, with 9 bases left in between. CDR3: CASSLASAVGNTIYF. The CDR3 DNA is TGTGCCAGCAGCTTAGCGAGTGCTGTTGGAAACACCATATATTTT.

The rearrangement links TRBV6-1 to TRBJ1-2; maybe TRBD1 (5 bases). The germline CDR1 and CDR2 sequences are MNHNS and SASEGT. V gave up 1 base and J gave up 4 bases, with 13 bases separating them. The CDR3 runs 15 residues. CDR3 in amino acids: CASSEVEGSGYGYTF. The DNA for the CDR3 is TGTGCCAGCAGTGAAGTTGAGGGGTCAGGCTATGGCTACACCTTC.

This clonotype occurred a few times. CDR3 nucleotides: TGTGCCAGCAGGCCCGGACAGGGGGCACCCGAAAAACTGTTTTTT. Its translation: CASRPGQGAPEKLFF. The V call is TRBV7-9, the J call TRBJ1-4, with TRBD1 identical over 11 bases. The CDR3 covers 15 residues. The J segment lost 8 bases and the V segment lost 6 bases, leaving 8 bases of the junction unmatched. Germline assignment: CDR1 SEHNR and CDR2 FQNEAQ (reference sequence).

The chain couples TRBV6-6 to TRBJ1-2; D not certain. The length of the CDR3 is 13 residues. Trimming took 2 bases from V and 6 from J, leaving 10 bases between them. From germline, CDR1 is MNHNY and CDR2 SVGAGI (reference sequence). In nucleotides, the CDR3 is TGTGCCAGCAGTTACGTACAATGGGATGGCTACACCTTC. This codes for CASSYVQWDGYTF.

V gene TRBV5-1 combines with J gene TRBJ2-1; D perhaps matches TRBD1 (6 bases). V was cut by 0 bases and J by 7 bases, with 11 bases left in between. The CDR3 has 14 amino acids. Germline V gives CDR1 SGHRS, CDR2 YFSETQ. CDR3 bases: TGCGCCAGCAGCTTGGGGGCAGGGGAAAATGAGCAGTTCTTC. Its protein is CASSLGAGENEQFF.

V gene TRBV11-2 combines with J gene TRBJ2-5; 15 bases fit TRBD2. The CDR3 has 18 amino acids. Losses at the gene ends were 8 bases for V and 3 bases for J; bases not matched to a gene: 13. The V gene's germline CDR1 is SGHAT and CDR2 FQNNGV. This CDR3 is CASGRGTSGGPKKETQYF. The CDR3 region has the DNA TGTGCCAGCGGGCGAGGGACTAGCGGGGGGCCGAAGAAAGAGACCCAGTACTTC.

In this sample, this clonotype turned up a few times. The chain couples TRBV7-2 to TRBJ2-1, with D perhaps matching TRBD2 (6 bases). The CDR3 length is 13 residues. The V gene lost 1 base and the J gene lost 10 bases, with 11 bases spanning the gap. CDR1 is SGHTA, CDR2 FQGNSA, per germline. This CDR3 reads CASSLGRGREQFF. The DNA for the CDR3 is TGTGCCAGCAGCTTAGGGCGGGGAAGAGAGCAGTTCTTC.

The chain is built from TRBV14 and TRBJ2-3; possible D gene TRBD1, 5 bases. The V gene lost 4 bases and the J gene lost 0 bases, with 11 bases spanning the gap. Germline CDR1 is SGHDN and CDR2 is FVKESK. This CDR3 is built from 15 residues. CDR3 amino acids: CASSRWGLSTDTQYF. In nucleotides, the CDR3 is TGTGCCAGCAGCCGATGGGGCCTTAGCACAGATACGCAGTATTTT. The full variable domain, completed using reference TRBV14 and TRBJ2-3, is EAGVTQFPSHSVIEKGQTVTLRCDPISGHDNLYWYRRVMGKEIKFLLHFVKESKQDESGMPNNRFLAERTGGTYSTLKVQPAELEDSGVYFCASSRWGLSTDTQYFGPGTRLTVL.

In this sample, this clonotype turned up many times. The chain couples TRBV12-3 or TRBV12-4 to TRBJ2-1; 11 nucleotides line up with TRBD2. V shed 8 bases, J shed 5 bases, and the junction held 11 bases outside the gene matches. The CDR3 contains 16 residues. This CDR3 reads CASSLLAGGPNNEQFF. DNA for the CDR3: TGTGCCAGCTCCCTGTTAGCGGGGGGGCCTAACAATGAGCAGTTCTTC.

This rearrangement joins TRBV12-3 or TRBV12-4 to TRBJ2-2, with 8 bases aligning to TRBD1. The CDR3 loop spans 18 amino acids. J lost 2 bases, V lost 5 bases, and 13 bases had no gene match. The CDR3 region is CASSAEDGGQDNTGELFF. In DNA form, the CDR3 reads TGTGCCAGCAGTGCGGAAGACGGGGGACAGGACAACACCGGGGAGCTGTTTTTT.

In this sample, this clonotype turned up many times. The CDR3 DNA sequence: TGTGCCAGCAGCTTAGTAGCGGCAGCCTTAAGCACAGATACGCAGTATTTT. Protein sequence: CASSLVAAALSTDTQYF. This sequence joins TRBV7-2 and TRBJ2-3; maybe TRBD2 (6 bases). The V gene lost 1 base and the J gene lost 0 bases, with 14 bases spanning the gap. The CDR3 is 17 residues long. The germline CDR1 and CDR2 sequences are SGHTA and FQGNSA.

The chain uses TRBV5-1 and TRBJ2-3; 8 bases map to TRBD2. The trim removed 4 bases at V and 3 bases at J, leaving 10 bases unmatched. CDR1 and CDR2 from the germline V gene are SGHRS and YFSETQ. This CDR3 contains 16 residues. As DNA, the CDR3 is TGCGCCAGCAGCCGGGGGGGTAGCGCCTCGACAGATACGCAGTATTTT. It specifies CASSRGGSASTDTQYF. Complete variable domain (other parts from reference TRBV5-1 and TRBJ2-3): KAGVTQTPRYLIKTRGQQVTLSCSPISGHRSVSWYQQTPGQGLQFLFEYFSETQRNKGNFPGRFSGRQFSNSRSEMNVSTLELGDSALYLCASSRGGSASTDTQYFGPGTRLTVL.

This clonotype was detected only a few times. The chain carries TRBV5-1 and TRBJ2-7; D is undetermined. CDR1 and CDR2 from the germline V gene are SGHRS and YFSETQ. The ends were cut back, 0 bases at V and 2 bases at J, with 9 bases in the middle. The CDR3 sequence is 14 residues long. The CDR3 is CASSLARWTYEQYF. In DNA form, the CDR3 reads TGCGCCAGCAGCTTGGCCAGGTGGACCTACGAGCAGTACTTC.

The rearrangement joins TRBV7-2 to TRBJ2-2; D is unresolved. This CDR3 comprises 13 residues. The germline gives CDR1 SGHTA, CDR2 FQGNSA. With 5 bases removed from V and 9 bases from J, the gap between germline ends came to 13 bases. CDR3 region: CASSLLVSRELFF. DNA of the CDR3: TGTGCCAGCAGCCTATTAGTCAGCCGGGAGCTGTTTTTT.

This clonotype was counted a few times. The chain carries TRBV7-8 and TRBJ2-1, with 7 nucleotides matching TRBD2. The CDR3 has 14 residues. Per germline, CDR1 SGHVS and CDR2 FQNEAQ. The V and J ends lost 3 bases and 6 bases, in that order; junction bases with no gene match: 5. The DNA for the CDR3 is TGTGCCAGCAGCTTCGGGACTATCAGCAATGAGCAGTTCTTC. It yields the protein CASSFGTISNEQFF.

The rearrangement uses TRBV5-6 and TRBJ2-3; 10 positions match TRBD2. Germline V lookup: CDR1 SGHDT, CDR2 YYEEEE. The junction had 11 bases not matched to a gene; V was cut back by 4 bases and J by 3 bases. This CDR3 is 17 amino acids long. CDR3 bases: TGTGCCAGCAGCATACCTCTCAGCGGGGGGGCAACAGATACGCAGTATTTT. Protein: CASSIPLSGGATDTQYF.

This clonotype was counted between two and nine times. The V call is TRBV20-1, the J call TRBJ1-4; TRBD1 might be the D (5 bases). The CDR3 spans 16 residues. The V gene's germline CDR1 is DFQATT and CDR2 SNEGSKA (reference sequence). V was shortened by 1 base and J by 4 bases, with 16 bases between the two germline ends. This chain's CDR3 is CSARAGGTERNEKLFF. The CDR3 DNA reads as TGCAGTGCTAGAGCGGGAGGGACGGAGCGTAATGAAAAACTGTTTTTT.

Ten or more counts support this clonotype. The CDR3 region is CASNNRGAYGYTF. The CDR3 DNA reads as TGTGCCAGCAACAACAGGGGAGCCTATGGCTACACCTTC. The J gene is TRBJ1-2, the V gene TRBV7-6, with 7 bases aligning to TRBD1. The CDR3 is made up of 13 amino acids. Germline trimming cut 7 bases from V and 4 bases from J; bases unmatched to any gene: 6. Looked up from germline, CDR1 is SGHVS and CDR2 is FNYEAQ. The entire variable domain, with the rest obtained from reference TRBV7-6 and TRBJ1-2, is as follows: GAGVSQSPRYKVTKRGQDVALRCDPISGHVSLYWYRQALGQGPEFLTYFNYEAQQDKSGLPNDRFSAERPEGSISTLTIQRTEQRDSAMYRCASNNRGAYGYTFGSGTRLTVV.

The chain is built from TRBV24-1 and TRBJ2-2; no clear D gene. The V end was cut by 9 bases, the J end by 2 bases, with 15 bases between. CDR1 is KGHDR, CDR2 SFDVKD, per germline. This CDR3 spans 15 amino acids. For the CDR3, the DNA is TGTGCCACCGGCCCGGCTCGTAGTAACACCGGGGAGCTGTTTTTT. Its translation: CATGPARSNTGELFF.

This rearrangement joins TRBV24-1 to TRBJ2-1; D is ambiguous. Trimming removed 2 bases at V and 7 bases at J, with 17 bases between. The CDR3 has 16 amino acids. Germline lookup yields CDR1 KGHDR and CDR2 SFDVKD. The CDR3 sequence is CATSDSPGGISNEQFF. The CDR3, as DNA: TGTGCCACCAGTGATTCCCCGGGTGGGATATCAAATGAGCAGTTCTTC.

This clonotype was seen at least ten times. This chain joins TRBV6-5 and TRBJ2-7; 9 nucleotides align to TRBD2. Germline V gene data show CDR1 as MNHEY and CDR2 as SVGAGI. The CDR3 is made up of 16 amino acids. The V segment lost 6 bases and the J segment 3 bases; nucleotides outside the gene matches: 12. The CDR3 DNA sequence: TGTGCCAGCAGCACCATCCGTAGCGGGAGTCGCTACGAGCAGTACTTC. This sequence encodes CASSTIRSGSRYEQYF.

The J gene is TRBJ1-5, the V gene TRBV5-6, with D tentatively TRBD1 (5 bases). The CDR3 length is 14 residues. V lost 0 bases and J lost 6, with 10 bases in between. Germline V gene lookup returns CDR1 SGHDT and CDR2 YYEEEE. The CDR3 sequence: CASSLGQGFQPQHF. CDR3 DNA: TGTGCCAGCAGCTTGGGGCAGGGATTTCAGCCCCAGCATTTT.